These 26 T cell receptor beta chains share one sample of origin, sequenced in a study of persistence of HIV-infected CD4 T cells. These receptors have no known antigen. Nonspecific anti-CD3/anti-CD28 bead stimulation represents the broad CD4+ T cell repertoire. Responding CD4+ T cells were sorted by upregulation of both CD40 ligand and CD69. The immunoSEQ assay was version 4, run in survey mode. The method was immunoSEQ multiplex PCR; TCRdb's version includes in-frame clones alone and lacks a portion of them. The sample shows 35,000 to 50,000 clones, more than 85% of them seen only once. Sample: CD4+ T cells sorted from PBMCs after 18-hour stimulation, taken from a patient who received antiretroviral therapy. Receptors originate from an adult man with HIV who was CMV-seropositive.

The chain joins TRBV11-2 to TRBJ2-2; 8 bases align to TRBD1. The CDR3 covers 19 residues. The V and J ends lost 8 bases and 5 bases, in that order; junction bases with no gene match: 22. Germline V CDR1 and CDR2: SGHAT, FQNNGV. CDR3: CASGPAGTGGRRWTGELFF. The CDR3 DNA follows: TGTGCCAGCGGTCCAGCAGGGACAGGCGGGCGTCGGTGGACCGGGGAGCTGTTTTTT. Complete variable domain (other parts from reference TRBV11-2 and TRBJ2-2): EAGVAQSPRYKIIEKRQSVAFWCNPISGHATLYWYQQILGQGPKLLIQFQNNGVVDDSQLPKDRFSAERLKGVDSTLKIQPAKLEDSAVYLCASGPAGTGGRRWTGELFFGEGSRLTVL.

V and J are TRBV6-5 and TRBJ1-6; D is possibly TRBD1 (6 bases). This CDR3 region has 13 residues. Trimming removed 8 bases at V and 8 bases at J, with 13 bases between. CDR1 and CDR2 (germline): MNHEY, SVGAGI. CDR3 residues: CASWGLRDSPLHF. DNA of the CDR3: TGTGCCAGCTGGGGGCTTAGGGATTCACCCCTCCACTTT.

The V gene is TRBV6-5, the J gene TRBJ1-2, with 7 bases fitting TRBD1. The CDR3 consists of 14 residues. From germline, CDR1 is MNHEY and CDR2 SVGAGI. V was pared by 2 bases and J by 4 bases, with 4 bases of the junction left unmatched. CDR3: CASSYTWDSYGYTF. In DNA, the CDR3 is TGTGCCAGCAGTTACACTTGGGACAGCTATGGCTACACCTTC.

The J gene is TRBJ2-3, the V gene TRBV5-1; a possible D gene is TRBD2 (6 bases). Germline CDR1 SGHRS, CDR2 YFSETQ. The V end was cut by 2 bases, the J end by 0 bases, with 10 bases between. The CDR3 is made up of 15 amino acids. CDR3 in amino acids: CASSLTSSSTDTQYF. The CDR3 coding sequence is TGCGCCAGCAGCTTAACTAGCTCGAGCACAGATACGCAGTATTTT.

The chain employs TRBV5-1 and TRBJ2-7; 7 nucleotides line up with TRBD2. The CDR3 extends over 16 amino acids. Losses at the gene ends were 4 bases for V and 7 bases for J; bases not matched to a gene: 17. The germline gives CDR1 SGHRS, CDR2 YFSETQ. The CDR3 protein is CASSQKLDGGSGEQYF. The CDR3 coding sequence is TGCGCCAGCAGCCAAAAGTTGGACGGGGGGTCGGGGGAGCAGTACTTC.

This chain links TRBV23-1 with TRBJ2-7, with D possibly matching TRBD1 (5 bases). TRBV23-1 is flagged as an ORF with uncertain function. The CDR3 has 16 amino acids. V gave up 3 bases and J gave up 3 bases, with 18 bases separating them. CDR3 in amino acids: CASSHLTGNSVYEQYF. For the CDR3, the DNA is TGCGCCAGCAGTCATCTCACAGGTAATAGTGTCTACGAGCAGTACTTC.

This sequence joins TRBV5-4 and TRBJ2-3; D not certain. With 4 bases removed from V and 5 bases from J, the gap between germline ends came to 11 bases. Per the germline V gene, CDR1 is SGHNT and CDR2 is YYREEE (reference sequence). The length of the CDR3 is 13 residues. The CDR3 nucleotides are TGTGCCAGCAGCCGGGCTGGGGAAGATACGCAGTATTTT. This translates into CASSRAGEDTQYF.

This chain joins TRBV5-1 and TRBJ2-1; the D gene could be TRBD1 or TRBD2 (6 bases each). CDR1 is SGHRS and CDR2 is YFSETQ in the germline V gene. The length of the CDR3 is 16 residues. V gave up 4 bases and J gave up 2 bases, with 16 bases separating them. CDR3 loop: CASSPLVGGTYNEQFF. In nucleotides, the CDR3 is TGCGCCAGCAGCCCCCTGGTAGGGGGGACCTACAATGAGCAGTTCTTC. Complete variable domain (other parts from reference TRBV5-1 and TRBJ2-1): KAGVTQTPRYLIKTRGQQVTLSCSPISGHRSVSWYQQTPGQGLQFLFEYFSETQRNKGNFPGRFSGRQFSNSRSEMNVSTLELGDSALYLCASSPLVGGTYNEQFFGPGTRLTVL.

The V and J genes are TRBV5-4 and TRBJ2-3; 12 positions match TRBD2. V was clipped by 3 bases and J by 1 base; unmatched bases: 3. CDR1 and CDR2 (germline): SGHNT, YYREEE (reference sequence). This CDR3 spans 16 amino acids. CDR3 DNA: TGTGCCAGCAGCTCCCGGACTAGCGGGGGCACAGATACGCAGTATTTT. Its protein is CASSSRTSGGTDTQYF.

V gene TRBV5-4 combines with J gene TRBJ1-2, with 8 bases aligning to TRBD1. Trimming cost V 4 bases and J 1 base; bases outside gene matches: 9. The germline V gene encodes CDR1 SGHNT and CDR2 YYREEE (reference sequence). The CDR3 runs to 16 residues. The DNA for the CDR3 is TGTGCCAGCAGCACGCAGCAGGGGGCCCGTAACTATGGCTACACCTTC. This codes for CASSTQQGARNYGYTF. The variable domain in full, with the rest retrieved from reference TRBV5-4 and TRBJ1-2, is ETGVTQSPTHLIKTRGQQVTLRCSSQSGHNTVSWYQQALGQGPQFIFQYYREEENGRGNFPPRFSGLQFPNYSSELNVNALELDDSALYLCASSTQQGARNYGYTFGSGTRLTVV.

As to this clone: The junction and the germline gene differ at one end; a read error may be behind it. The chain couples TRBV28 to TRBJ2-7; 9 bases are shared with TRBD1. CDR3 length: 14 amino acids. Per germline, CDR1 MDHEN and CDR2 SYDVKM. The CDR3 is CAGSIRQGGLRQYF. CDR3 DNA: TGTGCCGGCAGTATCCGACAGGGGGGTTTGAGGCAGTACTTC.

The V call is TRBV5-1, the J call TRBJ1-1, with D maybe TRBD1 (6 bases). The CDR3 has 15 amino acids. Trimming removed 4 bases at V and 1 base at J, with 14 bases between. Germline V lookup: CDR1 SGHRS, CDR2 YFSETQ. The CDR3 sequence: CASSTRGQQNTEAFF. The CDR3, as DNA: TGCGCCAGCAGCACCCGTGGACAGCAGAACACTGAAGCTTTCTTT.

The chain is built from TRBV7-9 and TRBJ1-6, with a possible D match to TRBD1 (6 bases). V lost 1 base and J lost 7, with 14 bases in between. The CDR3 consists of 16 residues. Germline V gene data show CDR1 as SEHNR and CDR2 as FQNEAQ (reference sequence). CDR3 nucleotides: TGTGCCAGCAGCTTAGAGGGGGGAGACCCAAATTCACCCCTCCACTTT. Translating it yields CASSLEGGDPNSPLHF.

This chain joins TRBV11-3 and TRBJ2-1; TRBD1 aligns across 10 bases. Germline values: CDR1 SGHNT, CDR2 YENEEA. V lost 5 bases, J lost 8 bases, and 9 bases stayed unmatched. The CDR3 has 15 residues. This CDR3 is CASSKRTGGGDEQFF. In nucleotides, the CDR3 is TGTGCCAGCAGCAAAAGGACAGGGGGTGGCGATGAGCAGTTCTTC.

The sample holds a few counts of this clone. The chain combines TRBV7-2 with TRBJ2-1; TRBD2 matches 12 bases. This CDR3 contains 15 residues. Trimming at V came to 3 bases and at J to 10 bases, leaving 7 bases not matched to a gene. Germline V lookup: CDR1 SGHTA, CDR2 FQGNSA. The CDR3 nucleotides read TGTGCCAGCAGCTTGACTAGCGGGGGAGTACAGGAGCAGTTCTTC. As protein: CASSLTSGGVQEQFF. The full variable domain, in which reference TRBV7-2 and TRBJ2-1 provide the parts outside the CDR3, is GAGVSQSPSNKVTEKGKDVELRCDPISGHTALYWYRQSLGQGLEFLIYFQGNSAPDKSGLPSDRFSAERTGGSVSTLTIQRTQQEDSAVYLCASSLTSGGVQEQFFGPGTRLTVL.

This clone has a single count. The chain uses TRBV3-1 (or the pseudogene TRBV3-2) and TRBJ2-1; D perhaps matches TRBD1 (5 bases). V was clipped by 1 base and J by 9 bases, with 13 bases between them. Germline V lookup: CDR1 LGHDT, CDR2 YNNKEL (reference sequence). The CDR3 sequence is 14 residues long. The CDR3 spells CASSQGGRDSEQFF. CDR3 coding DNA: TGTGCCAGCAGCCAAGGAGGCAGGGATTCTGAGCAGTTCTTC.

V is TRBV7-3 and J is TRBJ2-1; TRBD1 aligns across 10 bases. The V and J ends lost 4 bases and 9 bases, in that order; junction bases with no gene match: 6. The CDR3 has 14 residues. The germline CDR1 and CDR2 sequences are SGHTA and FQGTGA. The CDR3 DNA sequence: TGTGCCAGCAGCTCTCGAGACAGGGGGCCTGAGCAGTTCTTC. It is translated as CASSSRDRGPEQFF.

The J gene is TRBJ1-1, the V gene TRBV6-5; D remains ambiguous. Germline CDR1 reads MNHEY; CDR2 reads SVGAGI. V lost 2 bases, J lost 5 bases, and 12 bases lay in between. The CDR3 runs 14 residues. The CDR3 bases are TGTGCCAGCAGTTACACGAAGCGTCGGACTGAAGCTTTCTTT. It specifies CASSYTKRRTEAFF.

The chain links TRBV5-4 to TRBJ2-3; D may be TRBD1 (5 bases). The CDR3 covers 15 residues. CDR1 is SGHNT and CDR2 is YYREEE in the germline V gene (reference sequence). Deletions cut 3 bases from V and 2 bases from J, with 13 bases between. This chain's CDR3 is CASSSTQGITDTQYF. CDR3 sequence (DNA): TGTGCCAGCAGCTCCACCCAGGGTATCACAGATACGCAGTATTTT.

This rearrangement joins TRBV18 to TRBJ2-4, with 7 positions matching TRBD1. J was trimmed by 2 bases and V by 5 bases; bases with no gene match: 9. Germline V gene lookup returns CDR1 KGHSH and CDR2 LQKENI. The CDR3 loop spans 16 amino acids. The CDR3 sequence: CASSSLRGRSKNIQYF. In DNA, the CDR3 is TGTGCCAGCTCATCGTTAAGGGGGCGGTCCAAAAACATTCAGTACTTC.

The CDR3 spells CASSLAVGGNTGELFF. CDR3 DNA: TGCGCCAGCAGCTTGGCCGTCGGGGGCAACACCGGGGAGCTGTTTTTT. V and J are TRBV5-1 and TRBJ2-2, with D possibly being TRBD1 or TRBD2 (6 bases each). Germline CDR1 and CDR2: SGHRS and YFSETQ. The germline V and J ends were trimmed by 0 bases and 2 bases, with 11 bases remaining between them. There are 16 residues in the CDR3.

This chain joins TRBV10-2 and TRBJ2-7, with 8 nucleotides matching TRBD1. Germline V gives CDR1 WSHSY, CDR2 SAAADI. Losses at the gene ends were 0 bases for V and 6 bases for J; bases not matched to a gene: 7. CDR3 length equals 15 residues. CDR3: CASSESGTGVVEQYF. In nucleotides, the CDR3 is TGCGCCAGCAGTGAGTCCGGGACAGGCGTCGTCGAGCAGTACTTC.

The CDR3 sequence is CAISGKRQATYEQYF. The CDR3 DNA reads TGTGCCATCAGTGGCAAGAGGCAGGCGACCTACGAGCAGTACTTC. The chain combines TRBV10-3 with TRBJ2-7; D gene unclear. CDR1 is ENHRY, CDR2 SYGVKD, per germline. With 4 bases removed from V and 2 bases from J, the gap between germline ends came to 15 bases. This CDR3 has 15 amino acids.

This sequence joins TRBV18 and TRBJ1-1; 7 bases map to TRBD1. Germline V gene data show CDR1 as KGHSH and CDR2 as LQKENI. Unmatched junction bases numbered 5, after V lost 2 bases and J lost 5 bases. CDR3 length: 14 amino acids. The CDR3 region is CASSPDDRDTEAFF. The DNA of the CDR3 is TGTGCCAGCTCACCAGATGACAGGGATACTGAAGCTTTCTTT.

This clone showed up just once. The chain uses TRBV7-2 and TRBJ2-3; 7 bases fit TRBD2. V lost 3 bases to trimming and J lost 4 bases; unmatched junction nucleotides: 7. The CDR3 runs 15 residues. Germline V lookup: CDR1 SGHTA, CDR2 FQGNSA. The CDR3 DNA follows: TGTGCCAGCAGCTTTTTGCGGGGGTCCTCAGATACGCAGTATTTT. Translation gives CASSFLRGSSDTQYF.

The CDR3 coding sequence is TGCAGTGCTAGTTTGGCACACCCCGGGACCGGGGAGCTGTTTTTT. Residues: CSASLAHPGTGELFF. This chain links TRBV20-1 with TRBJ2-2; D unresolved. Germline V gene data show CDR1 as DFQATT and CDR2 as SNEGSKA (reference sequence). CDR3 length equals 15 residues. The V end was cut by 3 bases, the J end by 5 bases, with 16 bases between.